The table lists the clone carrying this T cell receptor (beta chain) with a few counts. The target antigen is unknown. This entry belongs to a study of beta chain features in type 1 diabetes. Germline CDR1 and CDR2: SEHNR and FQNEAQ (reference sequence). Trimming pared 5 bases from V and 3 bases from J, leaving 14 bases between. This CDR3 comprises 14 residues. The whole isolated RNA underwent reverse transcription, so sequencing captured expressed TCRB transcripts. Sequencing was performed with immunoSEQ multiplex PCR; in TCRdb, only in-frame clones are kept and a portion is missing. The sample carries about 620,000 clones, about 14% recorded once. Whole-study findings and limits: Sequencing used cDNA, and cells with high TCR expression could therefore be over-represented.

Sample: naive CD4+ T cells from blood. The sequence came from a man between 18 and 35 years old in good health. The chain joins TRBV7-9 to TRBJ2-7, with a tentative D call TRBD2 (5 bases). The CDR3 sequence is CASSKRTVDYEQYF. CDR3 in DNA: TGTGCCAGCAGCAAGCGGACGGTGGACTACGAGCAGTACTTC.